Below are 2 T cell receptor beta chains sequenced from a single sample in a study of blood T cell repertoires in COVID-19. TCRdb's copy holds only in-frame clones and misses some; the assay was immunoSEQ multiplex PCR. The sample has roughly 50,000 clones; more than 70% are singletons. The material sequenced was peripheral blood. These receptor sequences come from a woman in her sixties or seventies with acute or convalescent COVID-19.

This clone has only a few counts. The chain has TRBV14 and TRBJ2-7, with TRBD1 matching over 7 bases. CDR1 and CDR2 (germline): SGHDN, FVKESK. This CDR3 spans 11 amino acids. V shed 9 bases, J shed 1 base, and the junction held 0 bases outside the gene matches. CDR3 residues: CARGQSYEQYF. CDR3 sequence (DNA): TGTGCCAGGGGACAGTCCTACGAGCAGTACTTC. The whole variable domain, filled in from reference TRBV14 and TRBJ2-7, reads EAGVTQFPSHSVIEKGQTVTLRCDPISGHDNLYWYRRVMGKEIKFLLHFVKESKQDESGMPNNRFLAERTGGTYSTLKVQPAELEDSGVYFCARGQSYEQYFGPGTRLTVT.

On this clone itself: Different DNA sequences within this sample yield the same CDR3. The chain combines TRBV10-3 with TRBJ1-1; possible D gene TRBD1, 6 bases. V was pared by 0 bases and J by 5 bases, with 13 bases between. The CDR3 has 15 amino acids. The germline gives CDR1 ENHRY, CDR2 SYGVKD. The CDR3 region is CAISESGGRGTEAFF. The CDR3 nucleotides are TGTGCCATCAGTGAGTCAGGGGGAAGGGGAACTGAAGCTTTCTTT.